The 3 T cell receptor beta chains presented below share a single source sample, sequenced in a study of blood T cell repertoires in COVID-19. TCRdb's copy holds only in-frame clones and misses some; the assay was immunoSEQ multiplex PCR. The sample carries around 260,000 clones, approximately 90% recorded once. The sequencing input was peripheral blood. These receptors came from a woman aged 30 to 39 with COVID-19, enrolled during active disease.

This clone was found once. This chain links TRBV15 with TRBJ1-4; D not certain. The ends were cut back, 8 bases at V and 7 bases at J, with 17 bases in the middle. The germline CDR1 and CDR2 sequences are LNHNV and YYDKDF (reference sequence). CDR3 length: 14 residues. Here the CDR3 DNA reads TGTGCCACCGCCGTTGGCCTCCCCAGTGAAAAACTGTTTTTT. Residues: CATAVGLPSEKLFF.

The chain employs TRBV7-9 and TRBJ2-1; 9 bases line up with TRBD2. CDR3 length equals 14 residues. The V and J ends lost 10 bases and 3 bases, in that order; junction bases with no gene match: 7. The germline gives CDR1 SEHNR, CDR2 FQNEAQ (reference sequence). The CDR3 loop is CATVGREGYNEQFF. CDR3 DNA: TGTGCCACCGTGGGGCGGGAGGGCTACAATGAGCAGTTCTTC.

This clone was detected only a few times. The gene calls are TRBV28 and TRBJ2-2; 9 bases match TRBD1. This CDR3 contains 15 residues. Germline V gene lookup returns CDR1 MDHEN and CDR2 SYDVKM. V was pared by 2 bases and J by 5 bases, with 3 bases of the junction left unmatched. The CDR3 spells CASSLTGGWTGELFF. In DNA form, the CDR3 reads TGTGCCAGCAGTTTAACAGGGGGCTGGACCGGGGAGCTGTTTTTT.